This entry features one TCR beta chain sequence. This sample is drawn from a study of shared clonotypes between healthy human individuals. Study information: In total, the donors were two women and a few men aged 18 to 49.

In the original analysis: As immunoSEQ supplied junction-only sequences (without quality scores), filtering differed. Measured with immunoSEQ multiplex PCR; TCRdb has only the in-frame clones, and not every one. V and J calls and clone size are given by that table; D and trimming were obtained from the DNA. The repertoire holds about a million clones, approximately 80% seen once, with 0.89% in the top ten. This CDR3 region has 13 residues. V was pared by 0 bases and J by 4 bases, with 9 bases between. Germline V gene data show CDR1 as SQVTM and CDR2 as ANQGSEA. V and J are TRBV29-1 and TRBJ1-1; D is unclear. The material sequenced was memory CD4+ T cells from PBMCs. Indicated subset: CD45RA-negative fraction. The sequence was collected from a man younger than 35 in good health. Some clones in this sample may be carry-over from other donors' samples. The CDR3 DNA follows: TGCAGCGTTGAAGATCGAGGGAGCACTGAAGCTTTCTTT. Its protein product is CSVEDRGSTEAFF.